In its sample, the clone carrying this T cell receptor (beta chain) is medium-sized. The antigen remains undetermined. V lost 5 bases to trimming and J lost 5 bases; unmatched junction nucleotides: 8. Looked up from germline, CDR1 is MNHNS and CDR2 is SASEGT. The CDR3 runs 14 residues. TCRdb re-called the PCR reads via MiXCR. The sample includes 13,000 to 15,000 clones, less than 30% of them seen just once. The data stem from a study of metastatic and nonmetastatic thyroid tumors. About the study: Across peripheral blood and tumor or nodule tissue samples taken from malignant and benign thyroid patients, the repertoires were compared with one another. The study, taken as a whole, reports: The study reportedly found significantly higher TCR beta diversity in malignant thyroid tumors than benign nodules, in blood and tumor.

Before thyroid surgery, none of the patients had received any treatment. The sample consisted of tumor tissue. This TCR was sampled from a male donor with papillary thyroid cancer or a benign thyroid nodule (not recorded which). Some clones in this sample may be carry-over from other donors' samples. The chain links TRBV6-1 to TRBJ2-5; 7 nucleotides agree with TRBD1. The CDR3 DNA follows: TGTGCCAGCAGTTATAGTAGGGGGCTGGAGACCCAGTACTTC. This codes for CASSYSRGLETQYF.